Below are 30 T cell receptor beta chains sequenced from a single sample in a study of tumor and adjacent non-tumor tissue in lung cancer. TCRbeta libraries were built with three rounds of nested PCR, modified from ARM-PCR. TCRdb used MiXCR to reprocess the multiplex PCR reads, holding one entry per CDR3 protein. The table records 85,000 to 130,000 distinct CDR3 sequences, more than 55% of them present only once. This sample's RNA came from whole unsorted tissue. Distant lung tissue was collected more than 3 cm away from the tumor edge. Sequenced sample: distant non-tumor lung tissue. The receptors were sampled from a man in his thirties or forties with non-small cell lung cancer.

Comment on this clonotype: A read error may account for a junction end that differs from germline. The chain has TRBV12-3 or TRBV12-4 and TRBJ2-3, with unresolved D. The CDR3 is 11 residues long. The CDR3 region is CASSLGDKQYF. The DNA for the CDR3 is TGTGCCAGCAGTTTAGGAGATAAGCAGTATTTT.

The gene calls are TRBV30 and TRBJ2-7; D could derive from TRBD1 or TRBD2 (5 bases each). V lost 4 bases, J lost 3 bases, and 16 bases lay in between. CDR3 size: 14 residues. CDR1 GTSNPN and CDR2 SVGIG come from the germline V gene (reference sequence). CDR3 in DNA: TGTGCCTGGATCCGACCGGGACGGAGCTACGAGCAGTACTTC. Translation: CAWIRPGRSYEQYF. Full variable domain (remainder filled in from reference TRBV30 and TRBJ2-7): SQTIHQWPATLVQPVGSPLSLECTVEGTSNPNLYWYRQAAGRGLQLLFYSVGIGQISSEVPQNLSASRPQDRQFILSSKKLLLSDSGFYLCAWIRPGRSYEQYFGPGTRLTVT.

This clonotype was recorded once. A junction end diverges from the germline sequence, so it may reflect a read error. This sequence joins TRBV6-5 and TRBJ2-3; D ambiguous. The CDR3 is 12 amino acids. In germline, CDR1 is MNHEY, CDR2 SVGAGI. The CDR3 DNA follows: TGTGCCAGCAATTACAATCCAGATACGCAGTATTTT. Its protein product is CASNYNPDTQYF.

This clonotype came up a few times. The conserved closing phenylalanine or tryptophan is absent in this CDR3, likely reflecting a read error. V gene TRBV11-3 combines with J gene TRBJ1-4; unclear D gene. CDR1 and CDR2 from the germline V gene are SGHNT and YENEEA. There are 13 residues in the CDR3. The CDR3 loop reads CASSLVSGEKLFL. The CDR3, as DNA: TGTGCCAGCAGCCTAGTGTCCGGTGAAAAGCTGTTTTTA.

By proportion, this clonotype is medium-sized. The chain has TRBV12-3 or TRBV12-4 and TRBJ2-5; 7 nucleotides line up with TRBD2. V lost 7 bases and J lost 4; bases outside the gene matches: 9. This CDR3 spans 14 amino acids. CDR3 region: CASNLGERGETQYF. The CDR3 DNA is TGTGCCAGCAACCTTGGAGAGCGGGGAGAGACCCAGTACTTC.

The chain combines TRBV11-2 with TRBJ2-3; D remains unclear. The germline gives CDR1 SGHAT, CDR2 FQNNGV. The CDR3 covers 11 residues. Trimming stripped 7 bases from V and 7 bases from J, with 9 bases between. CDR3 in amino acids: CASITANTQYF. CDR3 in DNA: TGTGCCAGCATCACAGCCAATACGCAGTATTTT.

This clonotype came up many times. The chain is built from TRBV6-5 and TRBJ2-1; TRBD2 aligns across 11 bases. The germline V gene has CDR1 MNHEY and CDR2 SVGAGI. The CDR3 has 17 residues. V lost 7 bases, J lost 4 bases, and 12 bases stayed unmatched. CDR3 loop: CASTPGLAGGPYNEQFF. The CDR3 nucleotides read TGTGCCAGCACCCCCGGCCTAGCGGGAGGCCCGTACAATGAGCAGTTCTTC.

This chain connects TRBV29-1 to TRBJ2-1; the D gene is possibly TRBD2 (6 bases). The V gene's germline CDR1 is SQVTM and CDR2 ANQGSEA. The CDR3 totals 12 residues. Trimming left V 5 bases short and J 10 bases short, with 15 bases between. The CDR3 here is CSVYRTNGEQFF. CDR3 in DNA: TGCAGCGTTTACCGGACTAACGGGGAGCAGTTCTTC.

Notes on this clonotype: A much larger clone differs from this one at a single base, so this may be a read error. The chain carries TRBV20-1 and TRBJ2-1; TRBD2 matches at 13 bases. Germline V gene lookup returns CDR1 DFQATT and CDR2 SNEGSKA (reference sequence). V lost 6 bases, J lost 12 bases, and 14 bases stayed unmatched. The CDR3 extends over 15 amino acids. In nucleotides, the CDR3 is TGCAGTGCGAGGAAGGGACTAGCGGGGCGTCTGGGGCAGTTCTTC. Translation: CSARKGLAGRLGQFF.

This clonotype was counted ten times or more. The V gene is TRBV20-1, the J gene TRBJ2-1, with 11 bases identical to TRBD2. The V and J ends lost 5 bases and 7 bases, in that order; junction bases with no gene match: 4. The CDR3 length is 13 residues. Germline V gives CDR1 DFQATT, CDR2 SNEGSKA (reference sequence). The CDR3 protein is CSAPGTSGNEQFF. In nucleotides, the CDR3 is TGCAGTGCTCCCGGGACTAGCGGAAATGAGCAGTTCTTC.

A few counts support this clonotype. The chain has TRBV5-1 and TRBJ2-6; D gene unclear. Trimming pared 0 bases from V and 0 bases from J, leaving 7 bases between. The CDR3 has 16 residues. Germline V gene lookup returns CDR1 SGHRS and CDR2 YFSETQ. DNA for the CDR3: TGCGCCAGCAGCTTGGAGCGAAACTCTGGGGCCAACGTCCTGACTTTC. Translation gives CASSLERNSGANVLTF.

A note on this clonotype: One junction end disagrees with the germline gene, perhaps due to a read error. The chain employs TRBV20-1 and TRBJ2-7, with 7 bases that match TRBD2. The CDR3 totals 14 residues. CDR1 is DFQATT, CDR2 SNEGSKA, per germline (reference sequence). The CDR3 reads CSDPAAGTVYEQYF. CDR3 nucleotides: TGCAGTGACCCCGCAGCGGGAACAGTCTACGAGCAGTATTTC.

The chain is built from TRBV4-1 and TRBJ1-1, with unresolved D. This CDR3 spans 15 amino acids. The V end was cut by 4 bases, the J end by 1 base, with 13 bases between. Germline V gene lookup returns CDR1 MGHRA and CDR2 YSYEKL. This CDR3 reads CASSRHGKPNTEAFF. CDR3 in DNA: TGCGCCAGCAGCCGGCATGGGAAACCGAACACTGAAGCTTTCTTT.

The rearrangement uses TRBV7-9 and TRBJ2-7, with 10 bases matching TRBD1. Germline values: CDR1 SEHNR, CDR2 FQNEAQ (reference sequence). The CDR3 consists of 16 residues. The V segment lost 1 base and the J segment 3 bases; nucleotides outside the gene matches: 6. CDR3 sequence (DNA): TGTGCCAGCAGCTTAGTTGGGGACAGGGGAGACTACGAGCAGTACTTC. This gives the protein CASSLVGDRGDYEQYF.

Points on this clonotype: A much larger clone sits a single nucleotide away, making a read error possible. This chain joins TRBV7-8 and TRBJ1-4; 9 bases are a match to TRBD1. The CDR3 extends over 15 amino acids. Per the germline V gene, CDR1 is SGHVS and CDR2 is FQNEAQ. The CDR3 is CASSFQTGGNGKLFF. Written as DNA, the CDR3 is TGTGCCAGCAGCTTCCAGACAGGGGGTAATGGAAAACTGTTTTTT.

The chain employs TRBV5-8 and TRBJ2-3; the D gene is possibly TRBD1 (5 bases). Trimming removed 0 bases from V and 1 base from J, with 15 bases in between. CDR3 length: 17 amino acids. From germline, CDR1 is SGHTS and CDR2 YDEGEE. The CDR3 nucleotides are TGTGCCAGCAGCTTGGACGCAGGGATTTGGGGCACAGATACGCAGTATTTT. Translated: CASSLDAGIWGTDTQYF.

As regards this clonotype: A much larger clone is a single base away; this may be a read error. The V gene is TRBV20-1, the J gene TRBJ1-5; no reliable D call. The germline V gene has CDR1 DFQATT and CDR2 SNEGSKA (reference sequence). The CDR3 has 14 amino acids. CDR3 DNA sequence: TGCAGTGCTAGCTCTCTGAGAGGAAATCAGCCCGAGCATTTT. Translation: CSASSLRGNQPEHF.

The sample holds a few counts of this clonotype. This may be a read error: a much more frequent sequence differs by one nucleotide. The genes are TRBV6-1 and TRBJ2-2; no clear D gene. This CDR3 region has 14 residues. Looked up from germline, CDR1 is MNHNS and CDR2 is SASEGT. The chain's CDR3 is CASTAKANTEELFF. CDR3 coding DNA: TGTGCCAGCACGGCCAAGGCGAACACCGAGGAGCTGTTTTTT.

Concerning this clonotype itself: Since a much larger clone is just one base distant, this may be a read error. This chain uses TRBV12-3 or TRBV12-4 with TRBJ2-1; D tentatively reads TRBD1 or TRBD2 (5 bases each). CDR3 size: 14 residues. The V gene lost 9 bases and the J gene lost 3 bases, with 15 bases spanning the gap. The CDR3 DNA reads TGTGCCAGAGGACTCCAGGGCGGCTACAATGAGCAGTTCTTC. Amino acids: CARGLQGGYNEQFF.

As concerns this clonotype: A junction end diverges from the germline sequence, so it may reflect a read error. The chain is built from TRBV11-2 and TRBJ2-7; 7 nucleotides match TRBD2. CDR1 SGHAT and CDR2 FQNNGV come from the germline V gene. The CDR3 runs to 16 residues. The CDR3 nucleotides are TGTGCCGGCAGTTTTTCCGGGGCTAGCGGCTCCTACGAGCAGTACTTC. Amino acids: CAGSFSGASGSYEQYF.

A note on this clonotype: A much more abundant neighbour one base away suggests this may be a read error. The chain combines TRBV30 with TRBJ2-1; a possible D gene is TRBD2 (5 bases). CDR1 GTSNPN and CDR2 SVGIG come from the germline V gene (reference sequence). The CDR3 totals 13 residues. CDR3 sequence reads: CASQADSYNGQFF. The CDR3 bases are TGTGCCTCCCAAGCGGACTCCTACAATGGGCAGTTCTTC.

As for this clonotype: The missing conserved phenylalanine or tryptophan at the end of this CDR3 makes a read error likely. V and J are TRBV7-3 and TRBJ2-5, with D perhaps TRBD1 (5 bases). This CDR3 comprises 13 residues. The V end lost 0 bases, the J end lost 5 bases, and 7 bases lay between the germline ends. The germline V gene has CDR1 SGHTA and CDR2 FQGTGA. Here the CDR3 DNA reads TGTGCCAGCAGCTTAACACAGGAGGAGACCCAGTACTTA. Translated, it gives CASSLTQEETQYL.

The chain recombines TRBV6-5 with TRBJ2-5, with 8 bases fitting TRBD2. The CDR3 extends over 17 amino acids. Germline V CDR1 and CDR2: MNHEY, SVGAGI. Trimming removed 2 bases from V and 5 bases from J; junction bases left unmatched: 13. CDR3 loop: CASSYHVGTSGMETQYF. CDR3 nucleotide sequence: TGTGCCAGCAGTTACCATGTGGGTACTAGCGGAATGGAGACCCAGTACTTC.

A note on this clonotype: Its ends do not fully match the called genes, so a read error is possible. The V gene is TRBV6-1, the J gene TRBJ2-7; tentatively, D is TRBD1 (6 bases). The CDR3 consists of 15 residues. CDR1 and CDR2 from the germline V gene are MNHNS and SASEGT. This chain's CDR3 is CDSSEATGSWDEQYF. The CDR3 DNA is TGTGACAGCAGTGAGGCCACAGGGTCTTGGGACGAGCAGTACTTC.

The genes are TRBV10-3 and TRBJ2-7; no clear D gene. The CDR3 extends over 13 amino acids. The germline V gene encodes CDR1 ENHRY and CDR2 SYGVKD. V lost 5 bases and J 2 bases, leaving 10 bases between the germline ends. The CDR3, as DNA: TGTGCCATCAGTTACGGCGATACCTACGAGCAGTACTTC. This encodes CAISYGDTYEQYF.

On this clonotype itself: The missing conserved phenylalanine or tryptophan at the end of this CDR3 makes a read error likely. V gene TRBV11-2 combines with J gene TRBJ2-3; D gene ambiguous. Germline-derived CDR1 and CDR2 are SGHAT and FQNNGV. The V end lost 0 bases, the J end lost 5 bases, and 6 bases lay between the germline ends. The CDR3 spans 13 residues. CDR3 in DNA: TGTGCCAGCAGCTTAGATTGTGAAGATACGCAGTATGTT. It specifies CASSLDCEDTQYV.

This clonotype has only a few counts. The chain combines TRBV11-2 with TRBJ2-1; 11 positions agree with TRBD2. Germline V gene lookup returns CDR1 SGHAT and CDR2 FQNNGV. The CDR3 runs 17 residues. With 5 bases clipped from V and 2 bases from J, the junction kept 8 bases outside the gene matches. The CDR3 coding sequence is TGTGCCAGCAGCCCCCAACCTAGCGGGAGGACCTACAATGAGCAGTTCTTC. This gives the protein CASSPQPSGRTYNEQFF.

As for this clonotype: This clone may be a read error of a much larger clone one base away. The V call is TRBV24-1, the J call TRBJ2-1, with TRBD1 identical over 7 bases. The CDR3 extends over 13 amino acids. V was pared by 12 bases and J by 9 bases, with 13 bases of the junction left unmatched. CDR1 is KGHDR, CDR2 SFDVKD, per germline. CDR3 sequence: CASERQGLAEQFF. DNA for the CDR3: TGTGCCTCCGAAAGACAGGGTTTAGCTGAGCAGTTCTTC.

Only one count was recorded for this clonotype. A read error may account for a junction end that differs from germline. The V gene is TRBV12-3 or TRBV12-4, the J gene TRBJ1-3; D not resolved. The CDR3 sequence is 12 residues long. The CDR3 coding sequence is TGTGCCAGCAGCCTACAACGAAATACCATATATTTT. Its protein product is CASSLQRNTIYF.

This clonotype is judged medium-sized (0.01 to 0.1%). V gene TRBV11-3 combines with J gene TRBJ1-2, with a possible D match to TRBD1 (5 bases). The germline V and J ends were trimmed by 4 bases and 4 bases, with 16 bases remaining between them. The CDR3 has 15 residues. Per germline, CDR1 SGHNT and CDR2 YENEEA. The DNA for the CDR3 is TGTGCCAGCAGCTCGAGCCCGGGGGGGACCTATGGCTACACCTTC. Amino acid sequence: CASSSSPGGTYGYTF.